A single sample gave rise to the 24 T cell receptor beta chains below, sequenced in a study of CD8 T cells in ankylosing spondylitis. One entry per CDR3 protein, called by TCRdb with MiXCR from the 5' RACE reads. Of approximately 250,000 distinct CDR3 sequences listed, roughly a quarter are singletons. The sequencing sample was made of blood, either unsorted or a sorted T cell fraction (not recorded which). These receptors came from a male donor with ankylosing spondylitis or in good health (not recorded which).

CDR3 coding DNA: TGTGCCAGCAGTTGGGGGGACAGGCAGCAGTTCTTC. It is translated as CASSWGDRQQFF. This sequence joins TRBV12-3 or TRBV12-4 and TRBJ2-1, with 8 bases aligning to TRBD1. The J segment lost 11 bases and the V segment lost 4 bases, leaving 4 bases of the junction unmatched. The CDR3 loop spans 12 amino acids.

This clonotype was recorded a few times. This chain joins TRBV10-1 and TRBJ2-1; no reliable D call. Trimming took 7 bases from V and 8 from J, leaving 15 bases between them. The CDR3 sequence is 13 residues long. Germline-derived CDR1 and CDR2 are WNHNN and SYGVQD (reference sequence). CDR3 sequence reads: CASKTGRLYEQFF. The DNA of the CDR3 is TGCGCCAGCAAAACCGGCAGGCTTTATGAGCAGTTCTTC.

In its sample, this clonotype was seen many times. The rearrangement joins TRBV5-1 to TRBJ1-3, with 9 nucleotides matching TRBD1. J was trimmed by 0 bases and V by 3 bases; bases with no gene match: 1. The CDR3 runs 15 residues. Germline assignment: CDR1 SGHRS and CDR2 YFSETQ. The CDR3 sequence: CASSWDRASGNTIYF. DNA for the CDR3: TGCGCCAGCAGCTGGGACAGGGCCTCTGGAAACACCATATATTTT.

This clonotype occurred a few times. The J gene is TRBJ2-3, the V gene TRBV6-5, with 7 positions matching TRBD2. This CDR3 has 16 residues. V shed 2 bases, J shed 1 base, and the junction held 6 bases outside the gene matches. CDR1 is MNHEY, CDR2 SVGAGI, per germline. The CDR3 is CASSYGRDGGTDTQYF. For the CDR3, the DNA is TGTGCCAGCAGTTACGGGAGGGACGGAGGCACAGATACGCAGTATTTT.

The chain couples TRBV12-3 or TRBV12-4 to TRBJ2-5, with 8 bases fitting TRBD1. With V trimmed by 6 bases and J by 3 bases, 9 bases remained unmatched. This CDR3 has 15 residues. The CDR3 DNA is TGTGCCAGCAGCCGTGACAGGGGATGGAAAGAGACCCAGTACTTC. Protein sequence: CASSRDRGWKETQYF.

The sample holds many counts of this clonotype. V and J are TRBV7-9 and TRBJ2-1; D is tentatively TRBD1 or TRBD2 (5 bases each). This CDR3 region has 12 residues. From germline, CDR1 is SEHNR and CDR2 FQNEAQ (reference sequence). CDR3 DNA: TGTGCAGGGACCTTGAGACCCAATGAGCAGTTCTTC. It codes for CAGTLRPNEQFF.

The V call is TRBV27, the J call TRBJ2-1; the match to TRBD2 covers 7 bases. The CDR3 length is 16 residues. V gave up 5 bases and J gave up 0 bases; unmatched junction bases: 7. Germline V lookup: CDR1 MNHEY, CDR2 SMNVEV (reference sequence). The CDR3 coding sequence is TGTGCCAGCAGTCCCACGGCGGGAGTCTCCTACAATGAGCAGTTCTTC. Protein product: CASSPTAGVSYNEQFF.

This clonotype was recorded at least ten times. The chain links TRBV20-1 to TRBJ2-1; no clear D. Germline V gene sequence: CDR1 DFQATT, CDR2 SNEGSKA (reference sequence). The V gene lost 4 bases and the J gene lost 7 bases, with 5 bases spanning the gap. The CDR3 runs to 10 residues. The CDR3 nucleotides are TGCAGTGCTAACGGGAATGAGCAGTTCTTC. As protein: CSANGNEQFF.

The chain links TRBV6-1 to TRBJ2-7; possibly TRBD2 for D (7 bases). The germline V and J ends were trimmed by 5 bases and 4 bases, with 18 bases remaining between them. The germline gives CDR1 MNHNS, CDR2 SASEGT. The CDR3 spans 15 residues. CDR3 coding DNA: TGTGCCAGCAGTCCTAAGGGGGGACTACCGTACGAGCAGTACTTC. Protein: CASSPKGGLPYEQYF.

This clonotype occurred a few times. The chain links TRBV20-1 to TRBJ1-1; unclear D gene. The germline V gene encodes CDR1 DFQATT and CDR2 SNEGSKA (reference sequence). The CDR3 has 11 residues. Deletions cut 3 bases from V and 10 bases from J, with 12 bases between. CDR3 DNA: TGCAGTGCTAGTTTGGTTTTGCGAGCTTTCTTT. As protein: CSASLVLRAFF.

This clonotype was recorded at least ten times. CDR3 amino acids: CASSASDTSINEQFF. The CDR3 region has the DNA TGTGCCAGCAGTGCCTCCGACACGAGTATCAATGAGCAGTTCTTC. The V gene is TRBV6-1, the J gene TRBJ2-1; no definite D call. The ends were cut back, 4 bases at V and 6 bases at J, with 16 bases in the middle. CDR1 MNHNS and CDR2 SASEGT come from the germline V gene. This CDR3 has 15 amino acids.

This clonotype was recorded at least ten times. The chain couples TRBV10-3 to TRBJ2-6; a possible D gene is TRBD2 (7 bases). The CDR3 loop spans 18 amino acids. The V end lost 6 bases, the J end lost 2 bases, and 20 bases lay between the germline ends. The germline V gene has CDR1 ENHRY and CDR2 SYGVKD. CDR3 in DNA: TGTGCCATCAGACCCACAGAGGGGGAGGGTCCTGGGGCCAACGTCCTGACTTTC. It encodes CAIRPTEGEGPGANVLTF.

The chain couples TRBV20-1 to TRBJ2-7, with TRBD1 matching over 8 bases. The CDR3 spans 16 residues. The germline gives CDR1 DFQATT, CDR2 SNEGSKA (reference sequence). Trimming at V came to 0 bases and at J to 2 bases, leaving 9 bases not matched to a gene. The CDR3 protein is CSARDASLGQAYEQYF. Written as DNA, the CDR3 is TGCAGTGCTAGAGACGCTTCCCTGGGACAGGCCTACGAGCAGTACTTC.

This clonotype was picked up many times. V gene TRBV20-1 combines with J gene TRBJ2-1, with D perhaps TRBD2 (6 bases). CDR1 is DFQATT and CDR2 is SNEGSKA in the germline V gene (reference sequence). This CDR3 comprises 12 residues. The V gene lost 3 bases and the J gene lost 3 bases, with 6 bases spanning the gap. The CDR3 reads CSARRGYNEQFF. Written as DNA, the CDR3 is TGCAGTGCTAGGCGGGGCTACAATGAGCAGTTCTTC.

V and J are TRBV20-1 and TRBJ2-7; D uncertain. There are 11 residues in the CDR3. In germline, CDR1 is DFQATT, CDR2 SNEGSKA (reference sequence). The germline V and J ends were trimmed by 1 base and 6 bases, with 7 bases remaining between them. CDR3 bases: TGCAGTGCTAGAGGTTTCCCCGAGCAGTACTTC. This gives the protein CSARGFPEQYF.

CDR3 nucleotides: TGCAGCGTTGAATCGGGGGGCACAGATACGCAGTATTTT. It is translated as CSVESGGTDTQYF. The genes are TRBV29-1 and TRBJ2-3; tentative D call: TRBD2 (6 bases). This CDR3 region has 13 residues. Germline V gene sequence: CDR1 SQVTM, CDR2 ANQGSEA. Between the trimmed V and J ends, which lost 2 bases and 1 base, there was a span of 7 bases.

The chain joins TRBV4-2 to TRBJ1-1; D is unresolved. This CDR3 contains 10 residues. V shed 0 bases and J shed 13 bases, with 6 bases lying between them. Germline values: CDR1 LGHNA, CDR2 YNFKEQ. The CDR3 spells CASSQETVFF. The CDR3 DNA reads TGTGCCAGCAGCCAAGAAACTGTTTTCTTT.

This chain uses TRBV12-3 or TRBV12-4 with TRBJ2-3; D remains ambiguous. V was trimmed by 5 bases and J by 12 bases, leaving 24 bases between them. The CDR3 contains 15 residues. The CDR3 DNA is TGTGCCAGCAGTCCCGTTGGGCCCTACAGTAAGGCCCAGTATTTT. Protein sequence: CASSPVGPYSKAQYF.

This clonotype occurred many times. This sequence joins TRBV11-2 and TRBJ2-4, with D possibly TRBD1 on 6 matching bases. This CDR3 region has 17 residues. Trimming removed 5 bases at V and 1 base at J, with 18 bases between. Per germline, CDR1 SGHAT and CDR2 FQNNGV. The CDR3 region has the DNA TGTGCCAGCAGCCACTATACAGGGTCATTGGCCAAAAACATTCAGTACTTC. Protein product: CASSHYTGSLAKNIQYF. Full variable domain (missing parts from reference TRBV11-2 and TRBJ2-4): EAGVAQSPRYKIIEKRQSVAFWCNPISGHATLYWYQQILGQGPKLLIQFQNNGVVDDSQLPKDRFSAERLKGVDSTLKIQPAKLEDSAVYLCASSHYTGSLAKNIQYFGAGTRLSVL.

The chain combines TRBV3-1 with TRBJ2-7; D perhaps matches TRBD2 (6 bases). The germline V gene encodes CDR1 LGHDT and CDR2 YNNKEL (reference sequence). Trimming left V 4 bases short and J 0 bases short, with 10 bases between. The CDR3 spans 14 residues. The CDR3 DNA reads TGTGCCAGCAGCCCCTGGACTAACTCCTACGAGCAGTACTTC. Amino acids: CASSPWTNSYEQYF.

The V gene is TRBV10-1, the J gene TRBJ2-5; 14 positions agree with TRBD2. The CDR3 spans 17 residues. The germline CDR1 and CDR2 sequences are WNHNN and SYGVQD (reference sequence). V trimming: 3 bases; J trimming: 4 bases; junction bases outside the gene matches: 7. The CDR3 DNA reads as TGCGCCAGCAGTGACAGGGGACTAGCGGGGGACGGAGAGACCCAGTACTTC. The encoded protein is CASSDRGLAGDGETQYF.

CDR3 amino acids: CASSYDGGNNSPLHF. The CDR3 DNA reads TGTGCCAGCAGTTACGATGGAGGGAATAATTCACCCCTCCACTTT. This chain joins TRBV6-5 and TRBJ1-6, with unresolved D. Germline loops: CDR1 MNHEY, CDR2 SVGAGI. CDR3 length equals 15 residues. With 2 bases removed from V and 5 bases from J, the gap between germline ends came to 10 bases.

V usage is TRBV6-1 and J usage is TRBJ1-5, with a possible D match to TRBD1 (6 bases). The V gene lost 5 bases and the J gene lost 5 bases, with 22 bases spanning the gap. The germline CDR1 and CDR2 sequences are MNHNS and SASEGT. This CDR3 region has 17 residues. Here the CDR3 DNA reads TGTGCCAGCAGTAGGGGCCGAGTTGGGGGCATGCATCAGCCCCAGCATTTT. It translates to CASSRGRVGGMHQPQHF.

V gene TRBV30 combines with J gene TRBJ2-1, with TRBD2 identical over 13 bases. CDR1 is GTSNPN and CDR2 is SVGIG in the germline V gene (reference sequence). V lost 3 bases, J lost 9 bases, and 8 bases stayed unmatched. This CDR3 has 15 residues. Written as DNA, the CDR3 is TGTGCCTGGAGCCACCCGGGACTAGCGGGGCGTGAGCAGTTCTTC. It encodes CAWSHPGLAGREQFF.